This T cell receptor (beta chain) comes out of a study of blood T cell repertoires in COVID-19. Across the whole study: Both acute and convalescent COVID-19 samples were obtained from the United States, Italy and Spain. From T cells, B-cell-depleted T cells, or PBMCs came the material, which was cDNA or gDNA.

Study processing details: Estimates of nucleated cell counts were drawn from the amplification of reference gene primers. This table comes from immunoSEQ multiplex PCR, and its TCRdb copy is limited to in-frame clones, with some not included. Clone size and the V and J calls come from that table; the DNA yielded D and trimming. This table has 94,000 or so clones, around 89% appearing once. Germline V gene data show CDR1 as MGHRA and CDR2 as YSYEKL. Trimming took 4 bases from V and 8 from J; bases not matched to a gene: 5. This CDR3 region has 16 residues. The chain employs TRBV4-1 and TRBJ2-1; 16 bases line up with TRBD2. The sequenced sample consisted of peripheral blood. This receptor was identified in a woman aged 80 or over with active COVID-19. Written as DNA, the CDR3 is TGCGCCAGCAGCCTGGGGACTAGCGGGAGGGCCGATGAGCAGTTCTTC. Translation gives CASSLGTSGRADEQFF.